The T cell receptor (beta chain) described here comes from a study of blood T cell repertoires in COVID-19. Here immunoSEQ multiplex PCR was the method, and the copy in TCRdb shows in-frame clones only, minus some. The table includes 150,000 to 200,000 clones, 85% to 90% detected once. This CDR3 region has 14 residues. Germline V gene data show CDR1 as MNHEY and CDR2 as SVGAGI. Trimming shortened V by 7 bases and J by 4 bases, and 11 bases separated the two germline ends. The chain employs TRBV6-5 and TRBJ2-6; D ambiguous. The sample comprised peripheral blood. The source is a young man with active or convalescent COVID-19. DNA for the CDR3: TGTGCCAGCAATACCTATTTGGGGGCCAACGTCCTGACTTTC. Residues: CASNTYLGANVLTF.